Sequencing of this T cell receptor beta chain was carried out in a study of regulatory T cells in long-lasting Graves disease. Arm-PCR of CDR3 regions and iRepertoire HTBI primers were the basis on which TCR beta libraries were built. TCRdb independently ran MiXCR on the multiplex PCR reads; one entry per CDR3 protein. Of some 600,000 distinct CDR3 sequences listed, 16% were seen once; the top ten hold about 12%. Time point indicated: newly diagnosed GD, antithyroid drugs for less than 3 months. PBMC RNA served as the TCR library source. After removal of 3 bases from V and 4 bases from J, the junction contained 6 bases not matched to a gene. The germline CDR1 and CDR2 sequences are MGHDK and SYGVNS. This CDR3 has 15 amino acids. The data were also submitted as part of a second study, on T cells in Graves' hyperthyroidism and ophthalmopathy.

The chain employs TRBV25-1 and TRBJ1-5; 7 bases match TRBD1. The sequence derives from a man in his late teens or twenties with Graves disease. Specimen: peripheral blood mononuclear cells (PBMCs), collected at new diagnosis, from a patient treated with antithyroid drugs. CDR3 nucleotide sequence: TGTGCCAGCAGTGAGACAGGGCCGTCTAATCAGCCCCAGCATTTT. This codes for CASSETGPSNQPQHF.